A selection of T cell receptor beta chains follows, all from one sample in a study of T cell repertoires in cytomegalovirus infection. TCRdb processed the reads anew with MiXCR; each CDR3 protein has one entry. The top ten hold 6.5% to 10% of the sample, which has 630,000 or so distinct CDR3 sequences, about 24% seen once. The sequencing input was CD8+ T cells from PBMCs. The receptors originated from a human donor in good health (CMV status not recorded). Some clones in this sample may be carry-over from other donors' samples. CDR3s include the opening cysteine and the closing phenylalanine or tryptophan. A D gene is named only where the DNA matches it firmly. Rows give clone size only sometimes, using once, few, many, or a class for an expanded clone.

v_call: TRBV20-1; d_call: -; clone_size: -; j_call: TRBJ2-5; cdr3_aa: CSARALTTGQETQYF; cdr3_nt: TGCAGTGCTAGAGCGTTAACCACGGGGCAAGAGACCCAGTACTTC
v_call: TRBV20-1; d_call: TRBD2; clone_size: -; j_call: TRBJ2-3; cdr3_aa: CSATTSGGAGDTQYF; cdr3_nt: TGCAGTGCAACGACTAGCGGGGGGGCAGGAGATACGCAGTATTTT
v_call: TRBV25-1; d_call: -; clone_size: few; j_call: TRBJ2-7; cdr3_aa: CASFGKGIQYF; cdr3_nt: TGTGCCAGCTTTGGGAAGGGGATACAGTACTTC
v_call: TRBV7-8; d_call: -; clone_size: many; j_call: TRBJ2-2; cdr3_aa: CASSLNRAGELFF; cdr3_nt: TGTGCCAGCAGCCTAAACAGGGCCGGGGAGCTGTTTTTT
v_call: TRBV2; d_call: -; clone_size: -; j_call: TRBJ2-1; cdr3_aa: CASKEEAGRYNEQFF; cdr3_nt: TGTGCCAGCAAAGAAGAGGCCGGCCGATACAATGAGCAGTTCTTC
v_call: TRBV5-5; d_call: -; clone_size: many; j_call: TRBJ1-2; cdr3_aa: CASSLIAPNGYTF; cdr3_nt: TGTGCCAGCAGCTTGATAGCACCGAATGGCTACACCTTC
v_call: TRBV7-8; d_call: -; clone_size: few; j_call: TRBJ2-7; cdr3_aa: CATFRGSGPSYEQYF; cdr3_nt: TGTGCCACTTTTAGGGGGAGCGGGCCTTCCTACGAGCAGTACTTC
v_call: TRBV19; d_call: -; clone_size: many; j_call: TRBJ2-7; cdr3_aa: CASKGSDNYEQYF; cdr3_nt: TGTGCCAGTAAGGGGAGCGATAACTACGAGCAGTACTTC
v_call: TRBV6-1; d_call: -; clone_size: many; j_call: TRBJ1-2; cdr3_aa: CASTPTEKLVGGVYTF; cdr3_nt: TGTGCCAGCACCCCGACAGAAAAGCTTGTCGGGGGAGTCTACACCTTC
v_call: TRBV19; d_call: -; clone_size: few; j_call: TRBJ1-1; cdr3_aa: CASSILQNTEAFF; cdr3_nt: TGTGCCAGTAGTATATTGCAGAACACTGAAGCTTTCTTT
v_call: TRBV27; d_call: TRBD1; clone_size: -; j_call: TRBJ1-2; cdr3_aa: CASRLPGGRGYTF; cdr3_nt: TGTGCCAGCAGGTTGCCAGGGGGTCGGGGCTACACCTTC
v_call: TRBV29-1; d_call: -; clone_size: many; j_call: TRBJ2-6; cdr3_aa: CSVASPGANVLTF; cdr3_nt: TGCAGCGTTGCCTCTCCTGGGGCCAACGTCCTGACTTTC
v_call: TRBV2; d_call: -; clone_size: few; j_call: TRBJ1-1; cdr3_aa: CASSEAPYEHTEAFF; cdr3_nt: TGTGCCAGCAGTGAAGCGCCATATGAACACACTGAAGCTTTCTTT
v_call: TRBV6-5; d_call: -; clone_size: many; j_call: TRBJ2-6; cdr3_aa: CASSRPPGTGANVLTF; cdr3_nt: TGTGCCAGCAGTCGCCCTCCTGGCACTGGGGCCAACGTCCTGACTTTC
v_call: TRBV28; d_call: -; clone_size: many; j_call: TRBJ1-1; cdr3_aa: CASSLPGGMNTEAFF; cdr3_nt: TGTGCCAGCAGCCTTCCGGGAGGTATGAACACTGAAGCTTTCTTT
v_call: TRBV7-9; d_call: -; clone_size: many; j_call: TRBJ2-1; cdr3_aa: CASSPLKEGGQFF; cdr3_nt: TGTGCCAGCAGCCCCCTGAAAGAGGGAGGGCAGTTCTTC
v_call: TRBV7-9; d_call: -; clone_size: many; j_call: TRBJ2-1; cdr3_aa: CASSLLNGVSNEQFF; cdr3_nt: TGTGCCAGCAGTCTTCTGAATGGGGTTAGCAATGAGCAGTTCTTC
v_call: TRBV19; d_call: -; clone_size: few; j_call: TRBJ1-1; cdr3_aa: CASSNGLPDTEAFF; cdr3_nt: TGTGCCAGTAGTAACGGACTACCGGATACTGAAGCTTTCTTT
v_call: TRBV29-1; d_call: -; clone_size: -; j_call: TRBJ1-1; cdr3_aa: CSPVVNTEAFF; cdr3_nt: TGCAGCCCCGTCGTGAACACTGAAGCTTTCTTT
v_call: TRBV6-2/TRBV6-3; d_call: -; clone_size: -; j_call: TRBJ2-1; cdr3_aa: CASSRGGAPYEQFF; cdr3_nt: TGTGCCAGCAGTAGAGGGGGGGCCCCGTATGAGCAGTTCTTC
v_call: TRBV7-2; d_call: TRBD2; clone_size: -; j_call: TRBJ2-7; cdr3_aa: CASNHSGTSGISSYEQYF; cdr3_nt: TGTGCCAGCAACCACAGCGGCACTAGCGGGATTAGCTCCTACGAGCAGTACTTC
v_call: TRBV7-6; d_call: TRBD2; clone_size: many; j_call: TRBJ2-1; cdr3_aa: CASSLGSGRASSYNEQFF; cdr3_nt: TGTGCCAGCAGCTTAGGGTCAGGGAGGGCAAGCTCCTACAATGAGCAGTTCTTC
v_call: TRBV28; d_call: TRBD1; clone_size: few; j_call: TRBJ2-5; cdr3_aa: CASSLTGGRRETQYF; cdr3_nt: TGTGCCAGCAGTCTCACAGGGGGGAGGCGGGAGACCCAGTACTTC
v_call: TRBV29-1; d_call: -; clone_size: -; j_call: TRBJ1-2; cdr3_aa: CSVKDRESHGYTF; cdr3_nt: TGCAGCGTTAAAGATAGAGAGTCGCATGGCTACACCTTC
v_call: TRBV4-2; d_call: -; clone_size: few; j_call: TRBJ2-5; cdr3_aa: CASSQAFETQYF; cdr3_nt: TGTGCCAGCAGCCAGGCCTTTGAGACCCAGTACTTC
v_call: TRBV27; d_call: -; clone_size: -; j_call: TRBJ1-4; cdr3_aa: CANRRDEKLFF; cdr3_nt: TGTGCCAACAGACGGGATGAAAAACTGTTTTTT
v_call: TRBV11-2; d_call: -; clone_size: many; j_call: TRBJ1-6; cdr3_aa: CASSSGYSPLHF; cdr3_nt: TGTGCCAGCAGCTCAGGGTACTCACCCCTCCACTTT
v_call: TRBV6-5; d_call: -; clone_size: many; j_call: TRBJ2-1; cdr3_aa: CASSYSSRGSYNEQFF; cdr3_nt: TGTGCCAGCAGTTACTCGTCCCGGGGCTCCTACAATGAGCAGTTCTTC
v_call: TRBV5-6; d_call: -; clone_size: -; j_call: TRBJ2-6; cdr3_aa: CASSFGFGVGANVLTF; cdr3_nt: TGTGCCAGCAGCTTCGGGTTCGGGGTTGGGGCCAACGTCCTGACTTTC
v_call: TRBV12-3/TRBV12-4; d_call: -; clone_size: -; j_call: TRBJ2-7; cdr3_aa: CASSGFRYEQYF; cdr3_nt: TGTGCCAGCAGCGGGTTCCGTTACGAGCAGTACTTC
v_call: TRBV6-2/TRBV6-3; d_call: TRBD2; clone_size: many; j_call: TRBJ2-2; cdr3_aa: CASTTSVWGTGELFF; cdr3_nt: TGTGCCAGCACTACTAGCGTGTGGGGCACCGGGGAGCTGTTTTTT
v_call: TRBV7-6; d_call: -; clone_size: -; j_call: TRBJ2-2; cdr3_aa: CASSEGTPEFAGELFF; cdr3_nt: TGTGCCAGCAGCGAAGGGACACCCGAATTCGCCGGGGAGCTGTTTTTT
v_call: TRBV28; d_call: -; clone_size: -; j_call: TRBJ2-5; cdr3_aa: CASRLEGGVFETQYF; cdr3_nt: TGTGCCAGCAGACTAGAGGGGGGGGTTTTTGAGACCCAGTACTTC
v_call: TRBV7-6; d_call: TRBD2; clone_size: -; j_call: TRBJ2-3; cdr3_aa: CASGERLAGNSTDTQYF; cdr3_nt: TGTGCCAGCGGCGAACGACTAGCGGGAAACAGCACAGATACGCAGTATTTT
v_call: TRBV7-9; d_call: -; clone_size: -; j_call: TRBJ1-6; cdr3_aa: CASSSIDRTGPLHF; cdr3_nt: TGTGCCAGCAGCTCAATTGACAGGACTGGACCCCTCCACTTT
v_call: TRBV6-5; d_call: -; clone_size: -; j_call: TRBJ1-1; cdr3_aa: CASSSVVDTEAFF; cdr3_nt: TGTGCCAGCAGCTCAGTGGTGGATACTGAAGCTTTCTTT
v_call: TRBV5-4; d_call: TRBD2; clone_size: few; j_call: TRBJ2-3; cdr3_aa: CASSLFGGGFTDTQYF; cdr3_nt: TGTGCCAGCAGTTTGTTTGGCGGGGGGTTCACAGATACGCAGTATTTT
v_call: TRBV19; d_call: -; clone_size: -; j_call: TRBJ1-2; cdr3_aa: CATAGPPINYGYTF; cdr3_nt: TGTGCCACAGCCGGACCCCCGATTAACTATGGCTACACCTTC
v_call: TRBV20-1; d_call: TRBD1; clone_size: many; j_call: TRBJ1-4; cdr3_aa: CSARDFRTGDGEKLFF; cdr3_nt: TGCAGTGCTAGAGATTTTAGGACAGGGGACGGTGAAAAACTGTTTTTT
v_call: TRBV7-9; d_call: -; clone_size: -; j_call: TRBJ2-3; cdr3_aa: CASSLPSFDTQYF; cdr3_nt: TGTGCCAGCAGCTTACCAAGCTTCGATACGCAGTATTTT
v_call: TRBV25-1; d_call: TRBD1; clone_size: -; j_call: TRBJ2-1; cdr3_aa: CASSVQGCERFF; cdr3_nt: TGTGCCAGCAGTGTACAGGGGTGTGAGCGGTTCTTC
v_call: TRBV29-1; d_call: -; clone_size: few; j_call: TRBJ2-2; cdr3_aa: CSVATARGELFF; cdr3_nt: TGCAGCGTTGCGACGGCTCGAGGGGAGCTGTTTTTT
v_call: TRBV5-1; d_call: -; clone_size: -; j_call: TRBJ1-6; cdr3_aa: CASSPGHSNSPLHF; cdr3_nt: TGCGCCAGCAGCCCCGGACACTCGAATTCACCCCTCCACTTT
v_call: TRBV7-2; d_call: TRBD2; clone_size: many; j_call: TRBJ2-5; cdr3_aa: CASSRLAGDYQETQYF; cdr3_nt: TGTGCCAGCAGCCGACTAGCGGGGGATTACCAAGAGACCCAGTACTTC
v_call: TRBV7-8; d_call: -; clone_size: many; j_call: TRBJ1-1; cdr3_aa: CASSLDVRNTEAFF; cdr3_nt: TGTGCCAGCAGCTTAGATGTGAGGAACACTGAAGCTTTCTTT
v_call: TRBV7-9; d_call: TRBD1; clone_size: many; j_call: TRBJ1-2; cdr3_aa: CASSSSDRGDGYTF; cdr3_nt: TGTGCCAGCAGCTCCTCGGACAGGGGGGATGGCTACACCTTC
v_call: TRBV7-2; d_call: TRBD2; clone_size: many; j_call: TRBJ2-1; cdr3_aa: CASSYRDYLGNEQFF; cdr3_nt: TGTGCCAGCAGTTACCGGGACTACTTGGGGAATGAGCAGTTCTTC
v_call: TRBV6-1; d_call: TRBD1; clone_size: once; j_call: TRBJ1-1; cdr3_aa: CASTLGTGRTEAFF; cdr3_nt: TGTGCCAGCACCCTGGGGACAGGGAGAACTGAAGCTTTCTTT
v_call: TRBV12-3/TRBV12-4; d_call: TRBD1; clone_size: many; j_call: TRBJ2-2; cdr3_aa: CAIRPPDRGYTGELFF; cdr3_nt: TGTGCCATCAGGCCCCCTGACAGGGGCTACACCGGGGAGCTGTTTTTT